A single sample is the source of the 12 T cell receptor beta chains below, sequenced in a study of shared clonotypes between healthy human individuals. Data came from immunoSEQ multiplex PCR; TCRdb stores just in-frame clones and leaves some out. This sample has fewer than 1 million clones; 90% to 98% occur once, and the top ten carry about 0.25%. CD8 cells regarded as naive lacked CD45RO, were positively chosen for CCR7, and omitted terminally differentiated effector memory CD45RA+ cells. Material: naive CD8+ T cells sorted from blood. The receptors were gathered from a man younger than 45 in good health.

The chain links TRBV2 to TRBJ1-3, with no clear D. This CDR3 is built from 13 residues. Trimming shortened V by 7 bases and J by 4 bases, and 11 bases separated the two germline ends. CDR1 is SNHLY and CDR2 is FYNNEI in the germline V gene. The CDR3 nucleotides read TGTGCCAGCATAATTTCTCCCGGAAACACCATATATTTT. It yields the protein CASIISPGNTIYF.

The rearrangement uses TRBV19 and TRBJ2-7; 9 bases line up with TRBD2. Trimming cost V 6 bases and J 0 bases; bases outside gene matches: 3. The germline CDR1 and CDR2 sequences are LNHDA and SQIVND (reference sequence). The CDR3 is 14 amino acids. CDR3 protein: CASRRLADSYEQYF. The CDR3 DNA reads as TGTGCCAGTAGGCGACTAGCGGACTCCTACGAGCAGTACTTC.

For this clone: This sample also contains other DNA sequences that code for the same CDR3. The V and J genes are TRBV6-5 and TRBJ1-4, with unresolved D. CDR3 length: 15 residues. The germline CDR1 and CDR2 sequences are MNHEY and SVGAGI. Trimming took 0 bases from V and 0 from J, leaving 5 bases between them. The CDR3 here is CASSYSSATNEKLFF. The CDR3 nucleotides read TGTGCCAGCAGTTACTCGAGCGCAACTAATGAAAAACTGTTTTTT.

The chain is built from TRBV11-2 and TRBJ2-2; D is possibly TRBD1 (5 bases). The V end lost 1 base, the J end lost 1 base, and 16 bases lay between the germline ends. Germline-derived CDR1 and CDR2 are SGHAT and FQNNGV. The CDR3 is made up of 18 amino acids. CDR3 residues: CASSLGSRQWRNTGELFF. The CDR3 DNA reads TGTGCCAGCAGCTTAGGGTCTCGACAGTGGCGGAACACCGGGGAGCTGTTTTTT. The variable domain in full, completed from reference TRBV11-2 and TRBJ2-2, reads EAGVAQSPRYKIIEKRQSVAFWCNPISGHATLYWYQQILGQGPKLLIQFQNNGVVDDSQLPKDRFSAERLKGVDSTLKIQPAKLEDSAVYLCASSLGSRQWRNTGELFFGEGSRLTVL.

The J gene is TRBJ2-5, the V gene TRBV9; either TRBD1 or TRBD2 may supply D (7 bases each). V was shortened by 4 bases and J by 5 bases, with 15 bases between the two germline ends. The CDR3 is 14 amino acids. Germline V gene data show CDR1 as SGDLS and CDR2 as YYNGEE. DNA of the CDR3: TGTGCCAGCAGCCAGGGGGGGCTATCGGAGACCCAGTACTTC. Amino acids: CASSQGGLSETQYF.

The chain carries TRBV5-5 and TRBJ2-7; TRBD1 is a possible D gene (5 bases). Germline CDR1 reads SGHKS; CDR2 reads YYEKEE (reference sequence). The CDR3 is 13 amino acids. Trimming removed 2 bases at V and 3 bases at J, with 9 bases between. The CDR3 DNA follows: TGTGCCAGCAGCTTTTGGCAGGGCTACGAGCAGTACTTC. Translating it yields CASSFWQGYEQYF.

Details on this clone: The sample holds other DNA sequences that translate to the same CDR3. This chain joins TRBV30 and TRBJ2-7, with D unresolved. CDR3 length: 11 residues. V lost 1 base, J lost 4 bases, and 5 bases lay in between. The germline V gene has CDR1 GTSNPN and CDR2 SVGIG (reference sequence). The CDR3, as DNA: TGTGCCTGGAGTGAATCTTACGAGCAGTACTTC. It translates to CAWSESYEQYF.

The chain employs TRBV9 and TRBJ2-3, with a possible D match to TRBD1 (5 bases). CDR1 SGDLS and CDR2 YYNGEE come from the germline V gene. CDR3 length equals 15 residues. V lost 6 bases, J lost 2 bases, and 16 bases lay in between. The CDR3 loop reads CASTRYGANTDTQYF. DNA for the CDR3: TGTGCCAGCACCCGTTATGGGGCAAACACAGATACGCAGTATTTT. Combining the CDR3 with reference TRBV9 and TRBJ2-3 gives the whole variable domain DSGVTQTPKHLITATGQRVTLRCSPRSGDLSVYWYQQSLDQGLQFLIQYYNGEERAKGNILERFSAQQFPDLHSELNLSSLELGDSALYFCASTRYGANTDTQYFGPGTRLTVL.

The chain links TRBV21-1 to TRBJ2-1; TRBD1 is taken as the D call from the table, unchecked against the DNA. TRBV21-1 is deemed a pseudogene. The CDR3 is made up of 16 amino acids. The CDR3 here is CASSKAESDRVNEQFF. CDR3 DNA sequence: TGTGCCAGCAGCAAAGCTGAGTCCGACAGGGTCAATGAGCAGTTCTTC.

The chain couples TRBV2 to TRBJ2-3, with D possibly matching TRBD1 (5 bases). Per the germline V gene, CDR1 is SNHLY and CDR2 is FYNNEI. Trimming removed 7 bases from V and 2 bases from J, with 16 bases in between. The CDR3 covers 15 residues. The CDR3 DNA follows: TGTGCCAGCATGGGGTTAGGACAACCCACAGATACGCAGTATTTT. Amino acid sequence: CASMGLGQPTDTQYF.

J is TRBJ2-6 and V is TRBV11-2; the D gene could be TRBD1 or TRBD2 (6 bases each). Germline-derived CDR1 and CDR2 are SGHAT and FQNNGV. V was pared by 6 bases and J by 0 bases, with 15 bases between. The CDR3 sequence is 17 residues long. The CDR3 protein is CASSPGGGSSGANVLTF. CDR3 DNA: TGTGCCAGCAGTCCTGGAGGGGGGAGCTCTGGGGCCAACGTCCTGACTTTC.

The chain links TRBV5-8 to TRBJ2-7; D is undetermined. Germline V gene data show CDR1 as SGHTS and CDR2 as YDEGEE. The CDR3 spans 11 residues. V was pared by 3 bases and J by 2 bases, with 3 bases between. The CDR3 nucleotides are TGTGCCAGCAGCTCAACCTACGAGCAGTACTTC. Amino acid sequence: CASSSTYEQYF.